Following are 8 T cell receptor beta chains from one sample sequenced in a study of T cells after posttransplantation cyclophosphamide. Here immunoSEQ multiplex PCR was the method, and the copy in TCRdb shows in-frame clones only, minus some. The profile covers 9,500 to 10,000 clones, with 98% appearing a single time and 0.25% taken by the ten largest. The naive gate required viable CD3+CD4+ or CD3+CD8+ cells with CCR7+CD45RA+CD45RO-CD95-CD27+CD28+ phenotype. Material: naive CD4+ T cells sorted from PBMCs. These receptors originate from a woman aged 55 to 70 in good health, CMV-negative, and a related stem cell transplant donor.

The chain links TRBV19 to TRBJ2-2, with 7 bases matching TRBD2. The CDR3 contains 16 residues. V was pared by 6 bases and J by 3 bases, with 10 bases of the junction left unmatched. Germline CDR1 and CDR2: LNHDA and SQIVND (reference sequence). CDR3 bases: TGTGCCAGTAGGGCCGGGGCGGGAGCGTACACCGGGGAGCTGTTTTTT. Its translation is CASRAGAGAYTGELFF.

The V gene is TRBV6-5, the J gene TRBJ1-5, with D possibly being TRBD1 (5 bases). CDR1 and CDR2 (germline): MNHEY, SVGAGI. Trimming removed 6 bases at V and 3 bases at J, with 12 bases between. CDR3 length: 14 amino acids. The CDR3 DNA sequence: TGTGCCAGCAGCTCCACAGGAACCAATCAGCCCCAGCATTTT. Protein: CASSSTGTNQPQHF.

J is TRBJ1-4 and V is TRBV5-1; no clear D gene. This CDR3 has 13 residues. CDR1 SGHRS and CDR2 YFSETQ come from the germline V gene. The V end was cut by 4 bases, the J end by 1 base, with 5 bases between. CDR3 loop: CASSEGTNEKLFF. Written as DNA, the CDR3 is TGCGCCAGCAGCGAGGGAACTAATGAAAAACTGTTTTTT.

As DNA, the CDR3 is TGTGCCAGCAGTGAGGTAGCGAGGGACACTGAAGCTTTCTTT. This translates into CASSEVARDTEAFF. The chain employs TRBV6-5 and TRBJ1-1; D not resolved. Trimming shortened V by 5 bases and J by 3 bases, and 13 bases separated the two germline ends. Germline CDR1 MNHEY, CDR2 SVGAGI. CDR3 size: 14 residues.

V is TRBV4-2 and J is TRBJ1-2, with 8 bases matching TRBD1. This CDR3 comprises 15 residues. V was clipped by 4 bases and J by 3 bases; unmatched bases: 7. Looked up from germline, CDR1 is LGHNA and CDR2 is YNFKEQ. CDR3 region: CASSLTGGRDYGYTF. As DNA, the CDR3 is TGTGCCAGCAGCCTAACAGGGGGTCGAGACTATGGCTACACCTTC.

The chain is built from TRBV5-4 and TRBJ2-5, with 12 bases identical to TRBD2. Losses at the gene ends were 6 bases for V and 1 base for J; bases not matched to a gene: 7. Per the germline V gene, CDR1 is SGHNT and CDR2 is YYREEE (reference sequence). This CDR3 contains 16 residues. The CDR3 sequence: CASTRRLAGVQETQYF. The CDR3 DNA follows: TGTGCCAGCACCCGACGACTAGCGGGGGTCCAAGAGACCCAGTACTTC.

The gene calls are TRBV5-1 and TRBJ1-6; 8 bases line up with TRBD1. The CDR3 covers 17 residues. Trimming removed 3 bases from V and 10 bases from J; junction bases left unmatched: 15. Germline values: CDR1 SGHRS, CDR2 YFSETQ. The CDR3 spells CASSSGIGTGQRSPLHF. In DNA form, the CDR3 reads TGCGCCAGCAGCTCAGGGATTGGGACAGGTCAGCGCTCACCCCTCCACTTT.

The chain uses TRBV28 and TRBJ1-3; a possible D gene is TRBD1 (5 bases). Per germline, CDR1 MDHEN and CDR2 SYDVKM. The V end lost 5 bases, the J end lost 0 bases, and 17 bases lay between the germline ends. The CDR3 is 17 amino acids. In DNA, the CDR3 is TGTGCCAGCAGTCCCCTTGGGGCTGACCCCTCTGGAAACACCATATATTTT. Amino acids: CASSPLGADPSGNTIYF.